This T cell receptor (beta chain) originates from a study of cytomegalovirus exposure and HLA in healthy donors. Findings of the study overall: High specificity and sensitivity for cytomegalovirus status were reported for the classifier. In a later analysis, TCR beta V- and J-gene trimming was associated with a missense DCLRE1C variant.

Germline CDR1 reads ENHRY; CDR2 reads SYGVKD. The CDR3 loop spans 14 amino acids. Unmatched junction bases numbered 7, after V lost 0 bases and J lost 10 bases. As concerns this clone: Its specificity is unknown.

In the PCR, 60 Vbeta and 13 Jbeta primers were used. The assay was immunoSEQ multiplex PCR, and TCRdb's table has in-frame clones only and misses some. The table records 80,000 to 100,000 clones, 63% of them present only once. The chain carries TRBV10-3 and TRBJ2-5; 8 bases line up with TRBD2. The specimen was PBMCs. The origin of this receptor is a middle-aged woman in good health and CMV-seropositive. CDR3 DNA sequence: TGTGCCATCAGTGAGTCTGGACTAGCTGGCTTCCAGTACTTC. This encodes CAISESGLAGFQYF.